The clone carrying this T cell receptor (beta chain) came up a few times. Its antigen is unknown. The data derive from a study of T cell repertoires in cytomegalovirus infection. This CDR3 spans 14 amino acids. V dropped 7 bases and J dropped 5 bases, with 14 bases sitting between them. Germline V gives CDR1 KGHDR, CDR2 SFDVKD. The study's findings and limits: Summed public TCR beta family frequency identified CMV carriers bearing the relevant HLA.

MiXCR, run by TCRdb on the reads, gives a single entry per CDR3 protein. The sample consists of under 600,000 distinct CDR3 sequences, 15% to 20% of them appearing once. This sequence was found in a human donor in good health (CMV status not recorded). Some clones in this sample may be carry-over from other donors' samples. V gene TRBV24-1 combines with J gene TRBJ2-1; weak D call: TRBD2 (5 bases). Sequencing input: CD8+ T cells from PBMCs. As DNA, the CDR3 is TGTGCCACCAGCTCGGTCGGGGAAAACAATGAGCAGTTCTTC. This codes for CATSSVGENNEQFF.